This T cell receptor (beta chain) was observed in a study of blood T cell repertoires in COVID-19. Turning to the study itself: Acute and convalescent COVID-19 specimens originated in the United States, Italy and Spain.

As handled by the study authors: Cell counts per sample came from amplifying reference gene primers. Some clones are missing from TCRdb's copy, which holds only in-frame ones; the method was immunoSEQ multiplex PCR. The V and J calls and clone size were taken over from that table, and D and trimming were inferred from the DNA. The sample shows more than 300,000 clones, 85% to 90% of them seen only once. Clinical history reported by participants formed the basis on which cohorts were assigned. Before being deemed recovered, Cohort 3 donors had two negative PCRs, clearance, or symptom resolution. The sample holds one count of this clone. Germline V gives CDR1 SNHLY, CDR2 FYNNEI. The ends lost 6 bases at V and 1 base at J; junction bases unmatched: 12. This CDR3 has 16 amino acids.

The J gene is TRBJ2-7, the V gene TRBV2; 7 positions match TRBD1. The source is a woman aged 18-30 years who had recovered from COVID-19. Source material: PBMCs or T cells enriched from blood (not recorded which). The CDR3, as DNA: TGTGCCAGCAGCGGAAACCTACAACAGGGGTCCTACGAGCAGTACTTC. Its protein product is CASSGNLQQGSYEQYF.